One sample yielded the 16 T cell receptor beta chains listed below, sequenced in a study of T cell changes during pregnancy in multiple sclerosis. Using immunoSEQ multiplex PCR, the repertoire was profiled, and TCRdb retains in-frame clones only, with some absent. The sample lists about 74,000 clones, roughly 93% seen once, with 1.4% in the top ten. The sequencing here drew on peripheral blood, taken in the third trimester of pregnancy. The origin of the receptors is a female donor with multiple sclerosis, enrolled in a pregnancy study.

The chain joins TRBV7-3 to TRBJ2-2; 9 nucleotides agree with TRBD1. The germline V gene has CDR1 SGHTA and CDR2 FQGTGA. Trimming cost V 4 bases and J 7 bases; bases outside gene matches: 4. The CDR3 totals 14 residues. The CDR3 sequence is CASSSDRGIGELFF. As DNA, the CDR3 is TGTGCCAGCAGCTCCGACAGGGGGATCGGGGAGCTGTTTTTT.

The CDR3, as DNA: TGTGCCAGCGGGGGGACTGCGAACACCGGGGAGCTGTTTTTT. Amino acids: CASGGTANTGELFF. The V and J genes are TRBV6-6 and TRBJ2-2, with D maybe TRBD2 (6 bases). The CDR3 totals 14 residues. Trimming stripped 8 bases from V and 0 bases from J, with 10 bases between. The V gene's germline CDR1 is MNHNY and CDR2 SVGAGI (reference sequence).

V and J are TRBV27 and TRBJ2-1; no clear D gene. The V gene's germline CDR1 is MNHEY and CDR2 SMNVEV (reference sequence). The CDR3 has 14 amino acids. The V gene lost 6 bases and the J gene lost 4 bases, with 13 bases spanning the gap. Here the CDR3 DNA reads TGTGCCAGCAGCTTTGGTGACACTTACAATGAGCAGTTCTTC. It codes for CASSFGDTYNEQFF.

The chain joins TRBV7-2 to TRBJ1-4; weak D call: TRBD1 (6 bases). The CDR3 totals 15 residues. From germline, CDR1 is SGHTA and CDR2 FQGNSA. With 2 bases removed from V and 8 bases from J, the gap between germline ends came to 15 bases. The CDR3 region is CASSLRRGGEEKLFF. The CDR3 DNA sequence: TGTGCCAGCAGCTTACGCAGGGGAGGGGAAGAAAAACTGTTTTTT. The full variable domain, its missing parts supplied by reference TRBV7-2 and TRBJ1-4, is GAGVSQSPSNKVTEKGKDVELRCDPISGHTALYWYRQSLGQGLEFLIYFQGNSAPDKSGLPSDRFSAERTGGSVSTLTIQRTQQEDSAVYLCASSLRRGGEEKLFFGSGTQLSVL.

This clone was picked up a small number of times. The chain carries TRBV28 and TRBJ1-2, with D unclear. The CDR3 has 13 amino acids. Germline values: CDR1 MDHEN, CDR2 SYDVKM. V lost 7 bases and J lost 4, with 13 bases in between. The CDR3 reads CASMRSMLYGYTF. The DNA of the CDR3 is TGTGCCAGCATGAGGTCGATGCTCTATGGCTACACCTTC.

The chain is built from TRBV4-3 and TRBJ2-2; the match to TRBD2 covers 12 bases. In germline, CDR1 is LGHNA, CDR2 YSLEER. CDR3 length: 18 amino acids. Germline trimming cut 4 bases from V and 0 bases from J; bases unmatched to any gene: 6. The CDR3 spells CASSRETSGGPNTGELFF. The CDR3 DNA sequence: TGCGCCAGCAGCCGGGAGACTAGCGGGGGCCCGAACACCGGGGAGCTGTTTTTT.

The chain uses TRBV19 and TRBJ1-2, with D perhaps matching TRBD1 (6 bases). The V gene's germline CDR1 is LNHDA and CDR2 SQIVND (reference sequence). With 4 bases removed from V and 6 bases from J, the gap between germline ends came to 15 bases. The CDR3 totals 14 residues. Written as DNA, the CDR3 is TGTGCCAGTAGTACTTTACAGGGTCGGAATGGCTACACCTTC. Its protein product is CASSTLQGRNGYTF.

The chain combines TRBV7-3 with TRBJ2-2; D is ambiguous. This CDR3 contains 16 residues. The V end lost 2 bases, the J end lost 2 bases, and 12 bases lay between the germline ends. The V gene's germline CDR1 is SGHTA and CDR2 FQGTGA. Written as DNA, the CDR3 is TGTGCCAGCAGCTTACAAGCATCTAAAAACACCGGGGAGCTGTTTTTT. The encoded protein is CASSLQASKNTGELFF. Full variable domain (outside the CDR3, taken from reference TRBV7-3 and TRBJ2-2): GAGVSQTPSNKVTEKGKYVELRCDPISGHTALYWYRQSLGQGPEFLIYFQGTGAADDSGLPNDRFFAVRPEGSVSTLKIQRTERGDSAVYLCASSLQASKNTGELFFGEGSRLTVL.

Note on this clone: At one end, the junction sequence differs from germline, possibly due to a read error. The chain recombines TRBV7-7 with TRBJ2-7; D unclear. Looked up from germline, CDR1 is SSHAT and CDR2 is FNYEAQ (reference sequence). This CDR3 contains 13 residues. In nucleotides, the CDR3 is TGTGCTAGCAGCTTAGGGCCAGACTACGAGCAGTACTTC. Its protein product is CASSLGPDYEQYF.

The gene calls are TRBV29-1 and TRBJ2-1, with 7 nucleotides matching TRBD2. The trim removed 7 bases at V and 9 bases at J, leaving 15 bases unmatched. Germline V gives CDR1 SQVTM, CDR2 ANQGSEA. The CDR3 is 14 residues long. CDR3 protein: CSARGGFTAGEQFF. For the CDR3, the DNA is TGCAGCGCGAGGGGAGGGTTTACGGCCGGTGAGCAGTTCTTC.

In the case of this clone: Its ends do not fully match the called genes, so a read error is possible. The chain carries TRBV7-2 and TRBJ2-1; 13 positions agree with TRBD2. CDR3 size: 16 residues. Germline values: CDR1 SGHTA, CDR2 FQGNSA. The CDR3 sequence: CASSSRTSGGYTEQFF. CDR3 DNA sequence: TGTGCCAGCAGCTCAAGGACTAGCGGGGGATACACTGAGCAGTTCTTC.

The chain recombines TRBV6-5 with TRBJ1-2; the match to TRBD1 covers 8 bases. J was trimmed by 7 bases and V by 2 bases; bases with no gene match: 6. The CDR3 covers 14 residues. The germline V gene has CDR1 MNHEY and CDR2 SVGAGI. The CDR3 DNA is TGTGCCAGCAGTTACCGGACAGGGAGTGTTGGCTACACCTTC. This translates into CASSYRTGSVGYTF.

The chain uses TRBV10-3 and TRBJ2-1; 9 bases agree with TRBD1. The CDR3 extends over 15 amino acids. CDR1 and CDR2 from the germline V gene are ENHRY and SYGVKD. V was pared by 4 bases and J by 4 bases, with 5 bases of the junction left unmatched. The CDR3 spells CAISGGQGNYNEQFF. As DNA, the CDR3 is TGTGCCATCAGTGGGGGACAGGGAAATTACAATGAGCAGTTCTTC.

The genes are TRBV4-1 and TRBJ1-2, with unresolved D. With 4 bases removed from V and 5 bases from J, the gap between germline ends came to 14 bases. Per germline, CDR1 MGHRA and CDR2 YSYEKL. This CDR3 has 14 residues. The CDR3 spells CASSPPSGFYGYTF. DNA of the CDR3: TGCGCCAGCAGCCCCCCCAGCGGTTTTTATGGCTACACCTTC.

The V call is TRBV5-8, the J call TRBJ2-5, with 11 nucleotides matching TRBD2. Germline V gives CDR1 SGHTS, CDR2 YDEGEE. The CDR3 has 17 amino acids. With 4 bases clipped from V and 5 bases from J, the junction kept 13 bases outside the gene matches. The CDR3 reads CASSTNLAGGPPETQYF. CDR3 DNA: TGTGCCAGCAGCACGAACCTAGCGGGGGGACCCCCGGAGACCCAGTACTTC.

The gene calls are TRBV9 and TRBJ1-4, with a tentative D call TRBD1 (5 bases). CDR1 is SGDLS and CDR2 is YYNGEE in the germline V gene. Trimming stripped 0 bases from V and 6 bases from J, with 6 bases between. The CDR3 consists of 13 residues. CDR3 residues: CASSVGGDEKLFF. The CDR3 region has the DNA TGTGCCAGCAGCGTAGGGGGGGATGAAAAACTGTTTTTT.